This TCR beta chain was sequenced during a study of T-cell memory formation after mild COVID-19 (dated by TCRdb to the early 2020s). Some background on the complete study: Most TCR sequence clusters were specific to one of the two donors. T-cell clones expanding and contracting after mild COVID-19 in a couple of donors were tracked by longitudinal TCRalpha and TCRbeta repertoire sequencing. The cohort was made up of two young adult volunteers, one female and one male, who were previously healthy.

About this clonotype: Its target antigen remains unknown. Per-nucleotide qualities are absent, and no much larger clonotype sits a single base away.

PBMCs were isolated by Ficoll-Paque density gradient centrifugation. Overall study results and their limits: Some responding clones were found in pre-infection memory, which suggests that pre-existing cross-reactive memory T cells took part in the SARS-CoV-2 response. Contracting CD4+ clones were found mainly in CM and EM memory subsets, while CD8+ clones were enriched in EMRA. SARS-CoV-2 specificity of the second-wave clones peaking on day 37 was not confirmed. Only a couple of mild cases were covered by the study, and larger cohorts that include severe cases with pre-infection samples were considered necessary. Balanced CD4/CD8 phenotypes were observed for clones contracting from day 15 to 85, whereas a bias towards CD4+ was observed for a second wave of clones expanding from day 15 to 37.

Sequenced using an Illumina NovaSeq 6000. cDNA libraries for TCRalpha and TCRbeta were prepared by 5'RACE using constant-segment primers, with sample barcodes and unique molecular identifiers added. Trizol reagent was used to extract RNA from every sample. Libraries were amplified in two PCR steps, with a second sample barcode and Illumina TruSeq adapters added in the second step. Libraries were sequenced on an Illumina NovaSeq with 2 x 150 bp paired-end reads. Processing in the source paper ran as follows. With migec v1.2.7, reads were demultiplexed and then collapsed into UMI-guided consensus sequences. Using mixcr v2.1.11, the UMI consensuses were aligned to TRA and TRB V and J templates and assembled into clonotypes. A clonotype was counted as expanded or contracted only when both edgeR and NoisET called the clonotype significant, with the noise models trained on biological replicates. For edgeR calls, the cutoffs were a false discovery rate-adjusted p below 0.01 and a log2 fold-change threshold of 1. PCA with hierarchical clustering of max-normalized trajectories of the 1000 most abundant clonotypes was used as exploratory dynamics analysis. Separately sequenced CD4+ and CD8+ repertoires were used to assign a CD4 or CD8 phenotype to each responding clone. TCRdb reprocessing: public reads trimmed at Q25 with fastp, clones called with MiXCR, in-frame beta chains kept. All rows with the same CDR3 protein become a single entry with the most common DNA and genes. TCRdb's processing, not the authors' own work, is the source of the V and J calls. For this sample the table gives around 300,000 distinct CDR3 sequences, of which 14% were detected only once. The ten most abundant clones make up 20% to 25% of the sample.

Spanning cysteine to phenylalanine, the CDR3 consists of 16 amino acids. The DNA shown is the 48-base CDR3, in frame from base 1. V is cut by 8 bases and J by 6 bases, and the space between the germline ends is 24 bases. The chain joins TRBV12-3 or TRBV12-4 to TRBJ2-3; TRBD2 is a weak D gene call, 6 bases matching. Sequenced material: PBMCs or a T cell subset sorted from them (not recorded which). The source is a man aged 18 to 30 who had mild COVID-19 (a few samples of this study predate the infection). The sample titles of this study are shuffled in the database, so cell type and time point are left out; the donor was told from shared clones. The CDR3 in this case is CASLRVGVTRRDTQYF. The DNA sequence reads TGTGCCAGCCTCCGGGTGGGGGTGACTAGGAGGGATACGCAGTATTTT.